This T cell receptor (beta chain) was profiled in a study of blood T cell repertoires in COVID-19 (TCRdb year 2020). For the wider study: Samples covering the acute and convalescent phases of COVID-19 were provided by collaborators in the United States, Italy and Spain. The prospective study material was composed of cDNA or gDNA derived from T cells, B-cell-depleted T cells, or PBMCs. Deeply sampled blood TCRbeta repertoires from subjects exposed to, actively infected with, or recovered from COVID-19 were included in the dataset. A freely available public database, intended as a resource for researchers studying the immune response to SARS-CoV-2, is where the repertoires were released. The samples were drawn from two sources: the first 160 participants of the ongoing ImmuneRACE study, and some 1,300 subjects contributed by 6 global collaborators. Sample metadata almost always included a de-identified subject ID, COVID-19 status, age in years and sex. Where available, HLA class I and class II types were taken from metadata supplied by the sample provider and were not determined by assay-based typing.

About this clone itself: It has no known antigen specificity. Base qualities were left out, and no much larger clone turns up one base away.

TCRbeta CDR3 regions were amplified from genomic DNA by means of the immunoSEQ Assay, a bias-controlled multiplex PCR. In the paper's pipeline: Within the assay, amplification of reference gene primers was used to estimate how many nucleated cells each sample contained. To quantify the absolute abundance of each unique TCRbeta CDR3 rearrangement, sequence reads were collapsed and filtered. For each sample, productive Simpson clonality was calculated by taking the square root of Simpson's diversity index across productive rearrangements. This is the immuneACCESS table as TCRdb keeps it, with only in-frame sequences that have V and J called. A part of the clones is gone; compared with another copy, unresolved V genes explain less than half, and the rest is unexplained. V, J and clone size derive from that table, while D and trimming were established from the DNA sequence. The sample table shows about 160,000 clones, and roughly 77% are seen once. Approximately 10% of the sample is in the top ten clones.

Whole blood was collected in K2EDTA tubes by collaborating institutions according to the institutions' own protocols. Collaborator samples were shipped for TCRbeta analysis as frozen whole blood, isolated PBMCs, or DNA extracted from either sample type. Per the germline V gene, SGHRS is the CDR1 and YFSETQ is the CDR2. From V the trimming removes 5 bases and from J it removes 2 bases, while the gene matches leave 4 bases of the junction unaccounted for. Spanning cysteine to phenylalanine, the CDR3 consists of 15 amino acids. The only DNA kept is the CDR3, 45 bases in frame from the first base. Broader findings and caveats from the paper: How much clinical and demographic metadata was included differed by source and by participant, and the metadata was provided uncurated.

The sequence links TRBV5-1 to TRBJ1-4, and TRBD1 matches 9 of the central bases. Material: peripheral blood. The receptor was isolated from a human donor in a cohort sampled during active COVID-19. At the DNA level, the sequence is TGCGCCAGCAGAATCACAGGGGGCACTAATGAAAAACTGTTTTTT. Its product reads: CASRITGGTNEKLFF.